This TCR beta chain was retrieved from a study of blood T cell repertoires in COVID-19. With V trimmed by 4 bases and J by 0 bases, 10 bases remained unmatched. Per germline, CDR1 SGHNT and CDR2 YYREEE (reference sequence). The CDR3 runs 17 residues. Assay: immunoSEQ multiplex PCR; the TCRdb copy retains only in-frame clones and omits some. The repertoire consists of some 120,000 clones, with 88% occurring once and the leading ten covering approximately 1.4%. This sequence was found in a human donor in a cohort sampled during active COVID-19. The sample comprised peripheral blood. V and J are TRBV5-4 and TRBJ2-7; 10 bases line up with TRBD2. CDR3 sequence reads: CASSLGLAGEGSYEQYF. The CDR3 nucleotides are TGTGCCAGCAGCCTCGGGCTAGCGGGAGAGGGCTCCTACGAGCAGTACTTC.